Below are 10 T cell receptor beta chains sequenced from a single sample in a study of beta chain features in type 1 diabetes. TCRB transcripts that were expressed got sequenced, as all of the isolated RNA had been reverse transcribed. Produced via immunoSEQ multiplex PCR; TCRdb's table is partial and in-frame only. The sample holds more than 350,000 clones, roughly 10% seen once. Sequencing used naive CD4+ T cells from blood. The receptors here all came from a woman younger than 30 in good health.

This clone was observed a few times. V gene TRBV29-1 combines with J gene TRBJ2-1, with TRBD1 matching 11 bases. Germline CDR1 and CDR2: SQVTM and ANQGSEA. The CDR3 runs 17 residues. Unmatched junction bases numbered 12, after V lost 6 bases and J lost 2 bases. In DNA, the CDR3 is TGCAGCGTCACCGGGACAGGGGGTGCAGCGACCTACAATGAGCAGTTCTTC. It specifies CSVTGTGGAATYNEQFF.

This clone was seen only a few times. V and J are TRBV4-2 and TRBJ2-5, with 8 bases lining up with TRBD2. CDR3 length: 17 residues. CDR1 is LGHNA, CDR2 YNFKEQ, per germline. V was pared by 3 bases and J by 2 bases, with 11 bases of the junction left unmatched. The CDR3 nucleotides read TGTGCCAGCAGCCATGATTGGAACGGGAGGGAACAAGAGACCCAGTACTTC. It encodes CASSHDWNGREQETQYF.

The chain uses TRBV4-3 and TRBJ1-2, with D possibly being TRBD1 (6 bases). This CDR3 contains 15 residues. The V and J ends lost 3 bases and 6 bases respectively, with 17 bases between them. CDR1 and CDR2 (germline): LGHNA, YSLEER. The CDR3 loop is CASSHPTAGANGYTF. CDR3 bases: TGCGCCAGCAGCCACCCGACTGCAGGGGCGAATGGCTACACCTTC.

V gene TRBV18 combines with J gene TRBJ2-1, with D maybe TRBD2 (6 bases). CDR1 is KGHSH, CDR2 LQKENI, per germline. The V and J ends lost 4 bases and 5 bases respectively, with 18 bases between them. CDR3 size: 16 residues. Here the CDR3 DNA reads TGTGCCAGCTCACTACTTCAGGGAGGCCTTGACAATGAGCAGTTCTTC. The encoded protein is CASSLLQGGLDNEQFF.

The chain uses TRBV11-3 and TRBJ2-1; 10 nucleotides line up with TRBD2. CDR3 length: 20 amino acids. Germline V gives CDR1 SGHNT, CDR2 YENEEA. V shed 4 bases, J shed 5 bases, and the junction held 20 bases outside the gene matches. The CDR3 loop is CASSSWDLRTSGRTDNEQFF. The CDR3 bases are TGTGCCAGCAGCTCTTGGGACCTACGGACTAGCGGAAGGACGGACAATGAGCAGTTCTTC.

This chain uses TRBV20-1 with TRBJ2-1; possible D gene TRBD1, 6 bases. This CDR3 is built from 11 residues. Per germline, CDR1 DFQATT and CDR2 SNEGSKA (reference sequence). V lost 5 bases and J 7 bases, leaving 9 bases between the germline ends. The CDR3 nucleotides read TGCAGTGCTGGGGGCCGAAATGAGCAGTTCTTC. Its translation: CSAGGRNEQFF.

This clone was seen only a few times. The chain is built from TRBV18 and TRBJ1-4; D may be TRBD1 (6 bases). Per germline, CDR1 KGHSH and CDR2 LQKENI. This CDR3 region has 14 residues. Trimming left V 3 bases short and J 6 bases short, with 11 bases between. CDR3 protein: CASSPPGVDEKLFF. The CDR3 region has the DNA TGTGCCAGCTCACCTCCAGGGGTTGATGAAAAACTGTTTTTT.

This rearrangement joins TRBV18 to TRBJ1-4, with D tentatively TRBD1 (6 bases). Per the germline V gene, CDR1 is KGHSH and CDR2 is LQKENI. V was cut by 8 bases and J by 5 bases, with 12 bases left in between. The CDR3 contains 13 residues. The chain's CDR3 is CASQQGLNEKLFF. The CDR3 nucleotides read TGTGCCAGCCAACAGGGACTGAATGAAAAACTGTTTTTT.

This clone was picked up a small number of times. V and J are TRBV5-1 and TRBJ2-7; no clear D gene. This CDR3 is 14 amino acids long. Trimming took 0 bases from V and 3 from J, leaving 10 bases between them. The germline V gene has CDR1 SGHRS and CDR2 YFSETQ. CDR3 in amino acids: CASSLDSGDYEQYF. CDR3 DNA sequence: TGCGCCAGCAGCTTGGACTCAGGTGACTACGAGCAGTACTTC. The variable domain in full, with the rest retrieved from reference TRBV5-1 and TRBJ2-7, is KAGVTQTPRYLIKTRGQQVTLSCSPISGHRSVSWYQQTPGQGLQFLFEYFSETQRNKGNFPGRFSGRQFSNSRSEMNVSTLELGDSALYLCASSLDSGDYEQYFGPGTRLTVT.

V and J are TRBV7-2 and TRBJ1-1; D is uncertain. V shed 2 bases and J shed 4 bases, with 5 bases lying between them. This CDR3 has 12 residues. Germline V gene data show CDR1 as SGHTA and CDR2 as FQGNSA. The CDR3 sequence: CASSLQSTEAFF. Here the CDR3 DNA reads TGTGCCAGCAGCTTACAGTCCACTGAAGCTTTCTTT. The variable domain in full, with the rest retrieved from reference TRBV7-2 and TRBJ1-1, is GAGVSQSPSNKVTEKGKDVELRCDPISGHTALYWYRQSLGQGLEFLIYFQGNSAPDKSGLPSDRFSAERTGGSVSTLTIQRTQQEDSAVYLCASSLQSTEAFFGQGTRLTVV.